Listed here is a single T cell receptor beta chain. How the authors handled the data: Amplification from reference gene primers served as the basis for estimated nucleated cell counts. Data came from immunoSEQ multiplex PCR; TCRdb stores just in-frame clones and leaves some out. V and J calls and clone size are those listed in that table; D and trimming were worked out from the DNA. The table includes 250,000 to 300,000 clones, 85% to 90% detected once. The data originate from a study of blood T cell repertoires in COVID-19. At the level of the study: The United States, Italy and Spain were the sources of the acute and convalescent COVID-19 samples. From T cells, B-cell-depleted T cells, or PBMCs came the material, which was cDNA or gDNA.

Seattle-derived patients entered the study during active infection and were followed longitudinally. Trimming removed 1 base from V and 3 bases from J, with 10 bases in between. Germline V gives CDR1 MGHRA, CDR2 YSYEKL. The CDR3 has 14 amino acids. V is TRBV4-1 and J is TRBJ2-7; D call uncertain. This TCR came from a woman in her 30s with COVID-19, enrolled during active disease. The sample was peripheral blood. Here the CDR3 reads CASSQVPGNYEQYF. CDR3 sequence (DNA): TGCGCCAGCAGCCAAGTCCCAGGAAACTACGAGCAGTACTTC.